One sample yielded the 7 T cell receptor beta chains listed below, sequenced in a study of vaccination and CD4 T cells after COVID-19. No antigen has been identified for these receptors. Treatment: approximately nine-day PBMC culture with coronavirus spike peptide pools or control peptides (ViraFEST assay). The Oncomine TCR Beta short-read assay sequenced DNA from cultured CD4+ T cells. TCRdb processed the PCR reads anew with MiXCR; each CDR3 protein has one entry. The table has 15,000 to 20,000 distinct CDR3 sequences, approximately 70% seen once. Sequenced input: CD4+ T cells from blood, cultured in vitro. The receptors come from a human donor who had recovered from COVID-19.

The chain recombines TRBV20-1 with TRBJ1-5; D not resolved. The V end lost 3 bases, the J end lost 3 bases, and 15 bases lay between the germline ends. Germline loops: CDR1 DFQATT, CDR2 SNEGSKA (reference sequence). The CDR3 has 15 amino acids. CDR3 region: CSARPPRGTNQPQHF. DNA of the CDR3: TGCAGTGCTAGGCCCCCCCGGGGTACCAATCAGCCCCAGCATTTT.

The CDR3 protein is CASSGGGNNSPLHF. The CDR3 nucleotides are TGTGCCAGCAGTGGCGGCGGAAATAATTCACCCCTCCACTTT. The chain is built from TRBV2 and TRBJ1-6; D is ambiguous. Between the trimmed V and J ends, which lost 4 bases and 5 bases, there was a span of 9 bases. This CDR3 has 14 residues. The germline CDR1 and CDR2 sequences are SNHLY and FYNNEI.

The rearrangement links TRBV28 to TRBJ2-3, with 8 bases matching TRBD2. V trimming: 5 bases; J trimming: 4 bases; junction bases outside the gene matches: 5. The CDR3 is 14 amino acids. Germline assignment: CDR1 MDHEN and CDR2 SYDVKM. The CDR3, as DNA: TGTGCCAGCAGTCTAGGCGGGAGGTCAGATACGCAGTATTTT. Translation: CASSLGGRSDTQYF.

The chain recombines TRBV6-1 with TRBJ1-1; TRBD1 might be the D (6 bases). V was cut by 2 bases and J by 6 bases, with 16 bases left in between. The CDR3 consists of 15 residues. Germline V gene sequence: CDR1 MNHNS, CDR2 SASEGT. CDR3 sequence (DNA): TGTGCCAGCAGTGAAAGGTCCGGGGGCAAGTCTGAAGCTTTCTTT. Amino acids: CASSERSGGKSEAFF.

This clonotype was detected only a few times. The rearrangement joins TRBV2 to TRBJ1-5; 7 bases map to TRBD1. This CDR3 region has 12 residues. Per germline, CDR1 SNHLY and CDR2 FYNNEI. J was trimmed by 9 bases and V by 6 bases; bases with no gene match: 5. The CDR3 DNA follows: TGTGCCAGCAGGGGACAGCCAAGGCCCCAGCATTTT. It translates to CASRGQPRPQHF.

The genes are TRBV6-1 and TRBJ2-5, with 7 bases fitting TRBD1. Per germline, CDR1 MNHNS and CDR2 SASEGT. V lost 6 bases and J lost 4; bases outside the gene matches: 5. This CDR3 has 13 residues. CDR3 region: CASRKGQRETQYF. For the CDR3, the DNA is TGTGCCAGCAGGAAGGGACAGAGAGAGACCCAGTACTTC.

The chain combines TRBV20-1 with TRBJ2-3; D is undetermined. The V gene lost 0 bases and the J gene lost 6 bases, with 16 bases spanning the gap. CDR1 is DFQATT, CDR2 SNEGSKA, per germline (reference sequence). The CDR3 consists of 15 residues. CDR3 bases: TGCAGTGCTAGAGATATGGGCCTAGGGCGGGATACGCAGTATTTT. Protein sequence: CSARDMGLGRDTQYF.